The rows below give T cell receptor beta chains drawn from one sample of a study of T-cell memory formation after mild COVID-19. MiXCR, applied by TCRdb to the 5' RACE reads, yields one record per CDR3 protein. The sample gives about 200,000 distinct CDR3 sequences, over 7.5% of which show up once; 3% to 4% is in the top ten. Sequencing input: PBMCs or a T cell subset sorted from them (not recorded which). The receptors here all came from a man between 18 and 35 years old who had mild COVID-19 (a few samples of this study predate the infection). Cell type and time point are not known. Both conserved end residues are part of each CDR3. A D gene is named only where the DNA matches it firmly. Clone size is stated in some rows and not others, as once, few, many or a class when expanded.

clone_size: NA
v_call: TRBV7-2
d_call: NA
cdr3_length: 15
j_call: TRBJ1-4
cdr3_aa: CASSQGPQNNEKLFF
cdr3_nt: TGTGCCAGCAGCCAAGGGCCACAGAATAATGAAAAACTGTTTTTT

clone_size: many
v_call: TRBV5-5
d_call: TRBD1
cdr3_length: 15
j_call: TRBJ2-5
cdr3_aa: CASSFTPGQQETQYF
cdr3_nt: TGTGCCAGCAGCTTCACACCGGGACAGCAAGAGACCCAGTACTTC

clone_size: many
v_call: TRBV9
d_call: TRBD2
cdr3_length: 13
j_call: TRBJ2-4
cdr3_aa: CASSVASGNIQYF
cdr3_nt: TGTGCCAGCAGCGTGGCTAGCGGCAACATTCAGTACTTC

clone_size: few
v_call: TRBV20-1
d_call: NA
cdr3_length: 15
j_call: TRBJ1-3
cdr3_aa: CSARDSANSGNTIYF
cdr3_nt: TGCAGTGCTAGAGACTCGGCCAACTCTGGAAACACCATATATTTT

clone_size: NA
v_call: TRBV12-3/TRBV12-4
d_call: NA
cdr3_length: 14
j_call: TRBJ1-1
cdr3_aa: CASTPGGSATEAFF
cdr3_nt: TGTGCCAGCACCCCCGGGGGCAGCGCCACTGAAGCTTTCTTT

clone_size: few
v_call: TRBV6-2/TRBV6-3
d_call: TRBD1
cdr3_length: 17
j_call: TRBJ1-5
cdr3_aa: CASSLDRRALFNQPQHF
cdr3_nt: TGTGCCAGCAGTTTGGACAGGCGAGCCCTGTTCAATCAGCCCCAGCATTTT

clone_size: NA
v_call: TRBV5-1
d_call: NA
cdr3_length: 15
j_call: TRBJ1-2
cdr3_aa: CASSLEAGALDGYTF
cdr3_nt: TGCGCCAGCAGCTTGGAGGCGGGGGCCTTGGACGGCTACACCTTC

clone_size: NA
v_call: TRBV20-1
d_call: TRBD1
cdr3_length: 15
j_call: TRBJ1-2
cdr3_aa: CSASSRDRGYGGYTF
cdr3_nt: TGCAGTGCTAGTTCCCGGGACAGGGGGTATGGTGGCTACACCTTC

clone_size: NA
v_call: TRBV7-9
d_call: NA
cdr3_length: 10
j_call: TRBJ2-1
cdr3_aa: CASSLVGLFF
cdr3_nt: TGTGCCAGCAGCTTAGTTGGGCTCTTCTTC

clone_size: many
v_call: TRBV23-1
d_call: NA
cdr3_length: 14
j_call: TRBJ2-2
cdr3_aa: CASSQSSWDGELFF
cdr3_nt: TGCGCCAGCAGTCAATCTTCCTGGGACGGGGAGCTGTTTTTT

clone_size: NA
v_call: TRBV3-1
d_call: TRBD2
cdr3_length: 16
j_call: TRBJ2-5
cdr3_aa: CASSQDPRGGRETQYF
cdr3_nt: TGTGCCAGCAGCCAAGACCCCCGGGGGGGGCGGGAGACCCAGTACTTC

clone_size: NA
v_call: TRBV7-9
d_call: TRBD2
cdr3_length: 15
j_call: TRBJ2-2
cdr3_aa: CASGGGGLNTGELFF
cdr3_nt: TGTGCCAGCGGCGGCGGGGGGTTGAACACCGGGGAGCTGTTTTTT

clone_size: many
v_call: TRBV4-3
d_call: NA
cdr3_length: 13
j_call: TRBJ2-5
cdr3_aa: CASSPQGGETQYF
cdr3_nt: TGCGCCAGCAGCCCCCAGGGGGGAGAGACCCAGTACTTC

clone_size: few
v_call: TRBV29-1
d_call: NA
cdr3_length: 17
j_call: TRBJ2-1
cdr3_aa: CSVDHLGAGSSYNEQFF
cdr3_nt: TGCAGCGTTGACCACCTGGGGGCGGGGAGCTCCTACAATGAGCAGTTCTTC

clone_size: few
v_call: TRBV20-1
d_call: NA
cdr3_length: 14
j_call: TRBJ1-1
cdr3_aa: CSAPPRTRNTEAFF
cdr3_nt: TGCAGTGCTCCGCCGCGGACACGGAACACTGAAGCTTTCTTT

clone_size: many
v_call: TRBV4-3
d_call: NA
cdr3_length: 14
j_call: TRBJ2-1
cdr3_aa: CASSQGAPNNEQFF
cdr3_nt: TGCGCCAGCAGCCAGGGGGCGCCGAACAATGAGCAGTTCTTC

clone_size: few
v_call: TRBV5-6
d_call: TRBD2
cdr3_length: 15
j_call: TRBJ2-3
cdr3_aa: CASSPLPGAGNTQYF
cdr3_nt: TGTGCCAGCAGCCCCCTTCCTGGAGCGGGGAATACGCAGTATTTT

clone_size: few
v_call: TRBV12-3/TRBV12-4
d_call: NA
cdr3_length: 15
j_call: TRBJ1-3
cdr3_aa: CASSQYGGSGNTIYF
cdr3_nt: TGTGCCAGCAGCCAATACGGGGGCTCTGGAAACACCATATATTTT

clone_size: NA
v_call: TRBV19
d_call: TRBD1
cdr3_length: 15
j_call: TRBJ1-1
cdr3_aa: CASSAGTGGGTEAFF
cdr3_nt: TGTGCCAGTAGTGCGGGGACAGGGGGTGGCACTGAAGCTTTCTTT

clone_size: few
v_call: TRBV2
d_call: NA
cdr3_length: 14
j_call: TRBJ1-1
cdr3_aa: CASSDDRSRSEAFF
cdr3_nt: TGTGCCAGCAGCGACGACAGGTCGCGGTCTGAAGCTTTCTTT

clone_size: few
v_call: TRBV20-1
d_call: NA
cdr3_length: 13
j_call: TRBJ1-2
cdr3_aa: CSARDVVEDGYTF
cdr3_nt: TGCAGTGCTAGAGACGTCGTAGAGGATGGCTACACCTTC

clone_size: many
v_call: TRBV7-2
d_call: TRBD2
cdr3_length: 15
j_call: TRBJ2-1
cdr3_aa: CASSLGRGVYNEQFF
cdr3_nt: TGTGCCAGCAGCTTAGGGCGGGGGGTCTACAATGAGCAGTTCTTC

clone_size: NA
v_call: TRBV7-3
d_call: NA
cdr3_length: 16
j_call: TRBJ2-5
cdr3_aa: CASSLIVTSSQETQYF
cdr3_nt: TGTGCCAGCAGCTTAATCGTCACTAGCTCCCAAGAGACCCAGTACTTC

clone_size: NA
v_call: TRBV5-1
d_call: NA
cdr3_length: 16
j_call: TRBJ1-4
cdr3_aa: CASSLDTSATNEKLFF
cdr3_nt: TGCGCCAGCAGCTTGGACACATCTGCAACTAATGAAAAACTGTTTTTT

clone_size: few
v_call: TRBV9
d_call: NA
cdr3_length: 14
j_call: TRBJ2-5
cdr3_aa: CASSVGRGAETQYF
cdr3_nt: TGTGCCAGCAGCGTAGGGCGAGGCGCGGAGACCCAGTACTTC

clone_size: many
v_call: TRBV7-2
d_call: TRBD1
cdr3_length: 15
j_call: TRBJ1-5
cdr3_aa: CASSLSTGGAGPQHF
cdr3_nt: TGTGCCAGCAGCTTGAGTACAGGGGGCGCGGGACCCCAGCATTTT

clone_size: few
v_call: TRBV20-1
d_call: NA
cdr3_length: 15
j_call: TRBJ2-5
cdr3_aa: CSARRDRGRQETQYF
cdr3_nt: TGCAGTGCTAGAAGAGATAGGGGACGGCAAGAGACCCAGTACTTC

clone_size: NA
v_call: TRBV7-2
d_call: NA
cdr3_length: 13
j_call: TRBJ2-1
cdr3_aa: CASSPAGGNEQFF
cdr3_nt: TGTGCCAGCAGCCCCGCCGGGGGCAATGAGCAGTTCTTC

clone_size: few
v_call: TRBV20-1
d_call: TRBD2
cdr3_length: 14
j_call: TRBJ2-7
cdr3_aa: CSARRGGGAYEQYF
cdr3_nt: TGCAGTGCTAGGCGGGGCGGGGGAGCCTACGAGCAGTACTTC

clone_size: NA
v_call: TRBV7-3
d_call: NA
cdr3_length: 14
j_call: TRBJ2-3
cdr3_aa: CASSLNGRTDTQYF
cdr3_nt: TGTGCCAGCAGCTTAAATGGGCGCACAGATACGCAGTATTTT

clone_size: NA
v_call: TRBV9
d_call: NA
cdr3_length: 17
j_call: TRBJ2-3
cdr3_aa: CASSPQGRGRILDTQYF
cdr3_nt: TGTGCCAGCAGCCCCCAGGGCCGGGGGAGGATTTTAGATACGCAGTATTTT

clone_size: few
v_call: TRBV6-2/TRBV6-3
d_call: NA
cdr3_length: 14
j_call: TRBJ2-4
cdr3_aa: CASSYSGYQNIQYF
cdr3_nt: TGTGCCAGCAGTTACAGTGGGTACCAGAACATTCAGTACTTC

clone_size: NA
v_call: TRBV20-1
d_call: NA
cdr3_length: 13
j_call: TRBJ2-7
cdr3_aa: CSARGGDYYEQYF
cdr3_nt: TGCAGTGCTAGGGGCGGTGACTATTACGAGCAGTACTTC

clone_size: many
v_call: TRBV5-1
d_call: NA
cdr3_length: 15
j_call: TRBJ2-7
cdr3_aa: CASSFQPGSSGEQYF
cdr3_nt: TGCGCCAGCAGCTTCCAACCCGGGTCTTCGGGGGAGCAGTACTTC

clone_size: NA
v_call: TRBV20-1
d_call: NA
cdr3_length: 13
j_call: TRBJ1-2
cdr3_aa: CSARGAGETGYTF
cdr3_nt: TGCAGTGCTAGGGGAGCAGGGGAGACTGGCTACACCTTC

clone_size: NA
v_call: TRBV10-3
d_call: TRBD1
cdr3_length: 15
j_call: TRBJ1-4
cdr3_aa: CAISPTDREGEKLFF
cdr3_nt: TGTGCCATCAGCCCTACCGACAGGGAAGGTGAAAAACTGTTTTTT

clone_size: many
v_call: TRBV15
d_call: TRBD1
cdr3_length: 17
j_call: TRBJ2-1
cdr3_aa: CATSRGTGGSSYNEQFF
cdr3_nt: TGTGCCACCAGCAGAGGTACAGGGGGCAGTTCCTACAATGAGCAGTTCTTC

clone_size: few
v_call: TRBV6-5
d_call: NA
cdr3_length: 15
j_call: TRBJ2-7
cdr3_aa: CASSYSTTGTYEQYF
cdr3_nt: TGTGCCAGCAGTTACTCGACCACAGGAACCTACGAGCAGTACTTC

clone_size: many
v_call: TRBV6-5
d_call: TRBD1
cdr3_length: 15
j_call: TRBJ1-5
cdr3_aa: CASSYKGQGHQPQHF
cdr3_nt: TGTGCCAGCAGTTACAAGGGACAGGGCCATCAGCCCCAGCATTTT

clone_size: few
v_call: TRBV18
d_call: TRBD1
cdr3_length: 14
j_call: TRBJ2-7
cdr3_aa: CASSRSDRTYEQYF
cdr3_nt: TGTGCCAGCTCACGATCGGACAGGACCTACGAGCAGTACTTC

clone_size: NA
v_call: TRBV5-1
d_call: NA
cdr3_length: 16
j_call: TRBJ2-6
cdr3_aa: CASSLAGASGANVLTF
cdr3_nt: TGCGCCAGCAGCTTGGCAGGGGCCTCTGGGGCCAACGTCCTGACTTTC

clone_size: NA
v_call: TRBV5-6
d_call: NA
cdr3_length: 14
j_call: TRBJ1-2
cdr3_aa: CASSTGPVEYGYTF
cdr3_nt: TGTGCCAGCAGCACCGGTCCGGTGGAGTATGGCTACACCTTC

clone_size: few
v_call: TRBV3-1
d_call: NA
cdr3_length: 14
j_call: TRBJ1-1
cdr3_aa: CASSQGGRSGEAFF
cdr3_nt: TGTGCCAGCAGCCAGGGGGGGCGAAGTGGTGAAGCTTTCTTT

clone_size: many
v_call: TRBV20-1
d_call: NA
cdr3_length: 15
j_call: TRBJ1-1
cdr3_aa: CSARTLGGGNTEAFF
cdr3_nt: TGCAGTGCTAGGACCTTGGGGGGAGGGAACACTGAAGCTTTCTTT

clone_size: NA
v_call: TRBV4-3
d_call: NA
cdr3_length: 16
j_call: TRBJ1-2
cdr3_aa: CASSQEGPNTNYGYTF
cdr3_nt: TGCGCCAGCAGCCAAGAGGGACCGAACACTAACTATGGCTACACCTTC

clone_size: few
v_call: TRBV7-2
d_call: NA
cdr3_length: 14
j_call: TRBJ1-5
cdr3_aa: CASSRTRDYQPQHF
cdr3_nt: TGTGCCAGCAGCCGGACACGGGACTATCAGCCCCAGCATTTT

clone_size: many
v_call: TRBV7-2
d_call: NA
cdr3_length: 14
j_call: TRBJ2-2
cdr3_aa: CASSSRLYTGELFF
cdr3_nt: TGTGCCAGCAGCTCCCGACTGTACACCGGGGAGCTGTTTTTT

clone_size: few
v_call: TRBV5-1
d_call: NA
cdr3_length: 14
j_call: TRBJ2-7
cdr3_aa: CASSLDWGSDEQYF
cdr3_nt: TGCGCCAGCAGCTTGGACTGGGGTAGCGACGAGCAGTACTTC

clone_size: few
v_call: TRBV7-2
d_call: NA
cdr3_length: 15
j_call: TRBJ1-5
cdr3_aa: CASSLSYGGDQPQHF
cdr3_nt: TGTGCCAGCAGCTTGTCTTATGGGGGGGATCAGCCCCAGCATTTT

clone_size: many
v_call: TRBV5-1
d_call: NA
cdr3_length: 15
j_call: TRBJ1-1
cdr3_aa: CASTIGGTVNTEAFF
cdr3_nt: TGCGCCAGCACGATTGGAGGGACTGTGAACACTGAAGCTTTCTTT

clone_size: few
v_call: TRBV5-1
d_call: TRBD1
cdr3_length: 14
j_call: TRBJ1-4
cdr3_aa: CASTRDRLEEKLFF
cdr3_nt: TGCGCCAGCACTAGGGACAGGCTAGAGGAAAAACTGTTTTTT

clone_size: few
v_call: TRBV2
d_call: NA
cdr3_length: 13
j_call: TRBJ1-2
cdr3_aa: CASSEQGAYGYTF
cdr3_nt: TGTGCCAGCAGTGAACAGGGCGCCTATGGCTACACCTTC

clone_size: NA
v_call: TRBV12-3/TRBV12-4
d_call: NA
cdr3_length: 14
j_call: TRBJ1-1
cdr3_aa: CASGPRTLNTEAFF
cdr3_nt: TGTGCCAGCGGCCCAAGGACTTTGAACACTGAAGCTTTCTTT

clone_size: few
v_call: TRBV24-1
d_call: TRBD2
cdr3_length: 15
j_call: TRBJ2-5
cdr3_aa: CATSEASGGGETQYF
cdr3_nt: TGTGCCACCAGTGAAGCGAGCGGGGGAGGGGAGACCCAGTACTTC

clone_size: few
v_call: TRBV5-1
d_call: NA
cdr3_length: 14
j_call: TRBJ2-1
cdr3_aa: CASRTASAYNEQFF
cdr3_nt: TGCGCCAGCAGGACGGCCTCGGCCTACAATGAGCAGTTCTTC

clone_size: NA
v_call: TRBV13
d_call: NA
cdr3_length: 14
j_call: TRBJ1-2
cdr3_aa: CASSYRTGSHGYTF
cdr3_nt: TGTGCCAGCAGCTACCGTACAGGCAGCCACGGCTACACCTTC

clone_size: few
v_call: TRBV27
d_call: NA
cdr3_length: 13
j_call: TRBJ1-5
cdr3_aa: CASSLYRDQPQHF
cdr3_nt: TGTGCCAGCAGTCTGTACAGGGATCAGCCCCAGCATTTT